Below are 20 T cell receptor beta chains sequenced from a single sample in a study of shared clonotypes between healthy human individuals. Clones were sequenced by immunoSEQ multiplex PCR, and TCRdb holds only the in-frame ones, with some missing. Of approximately 810,000 clones in the sample, approximately 92% were seen once. CD45RO negativity and positive selection for CCR7 defined naive CD8 cells, a population that excluded terminally differentiated effector memory CD45RA+ cells. Sequencing was performed on naive CD8+ T cells sorted from blood. The receptors shown here come from a man aged 25-45 years in good health.

V and J are TRBV27 and TRBJ2-1; D unclear. The CDR3 sequence is 17 residues long. Trimming pared 2 bases from V and 3 bases from J, leaving 17 bases between. Germline V gene sequence: CDR1 MNHEY, CDR2 SMNVEV (reference sequence). In DNA, the CDR3 is TGTGCCAGCAGTTTAGGCTTCTTAGAAATGGGCTACAATGAGCAGTTCTTC. Its protein is CASSLGFLEMGYNEQFF.

The J gene is TRBJ2-7, the V gene TRBV7-8; perhaps D is TRBD1 or TRBD2 (9 bases each). The CDR3 has 20 residues. Trimming cost V 6 bases and J 7 bases, with 37 bases left between them. Germline V gene sequence: CDR1 SGHVS, CDR2 FQNEAQ. The CDR3 loop is CASSLNRDREVSGSIVEQYF. The CDR3 DNA reads as TGTGCCAGCAGTTTGAACCGGGACAGGGAAGTTAGCGGGAGCATCGTGGAGCAGTACTTC.

The chain recombines TRBV2 with TRBJ1-5; 8 bases map to TRBD1. V shed 3 bases, J shed 1 base, and the junction held 14 bases outside the gene matches. CDR3 size: 19 residues. The germline V gene encodes CDR1 SNHLY and CDR2 FYNNEI. CDR3 DNA sequence: TGTGCCAGCAGTGACCAGGGGGCTATCGAATCCCTCAGCAATCAGCCCCAGCATTTT. Amino acid sequence: CASSDQGAIESLSNQPQHF.

The V gene is TRBV6-5, the J gene TRBJ2-3, with TRBD2 identical over 11 bases. Trimming cost V 4 bases and J 7 bases; bases outside gene matches: 7. The CDR3 spans 15 residues. Per germline, CDR1 MNHEY and CDR2 SVGAGI. This CDR3 reads CASSSLLAGEYTQYF. The DNA of the CDR3 is TGTGCCAGCAGTTCCCTACTAGCGGGAGAGTATACGCAGTATTTT.

The CDR3 reads CASSNDLGVAEAFF. The CDR3 region has the DNA TGTGCCAGCAGCAACGACCTCGGTGTCGCTGAAGCTTTCTTT. V usage is TRBV7-9 and J usage is TRBJ1-1; D not resolved. From germline, CDR1 is SEHNR and CDR2 FQNEAQ (reference sequence). The length of the CDR3 is 14 residues. The germline V and J ends were trimmed by 5 bases and 6 bases, with 16 bases remaining between them.

The chain uses TRBV19 and TRBJ2-5; 10 positions match TRBD2. Germline trimming cut 7 bases from V and 4 bases from J; bases unmatched to any gene: 9. The CDR3 has 15 residues. Germline CDR1 reads LNHDA; CDR2 reads SQIVND (reference sequence). CDR3 residues: CASKRLAGVGETQYF. CDR3 DNA sequence: TGTGCCAGTAAGAGGCTAGCGGGAGTGGGAGAGACCCAGTACTTC.

The rearrangement joins TRBV7-6 to TRBJ2-7, with TRBD2 matching 8 bases. This CDR3 comprises 14 residues. The V and J ends lost 10 bases and 3 bases, in that order; junction bases with no gene match: 11. CDR1 is SGHVS, CDR2 FNYEAQ, per germline. The CDR3 DNA follows: TGTGCCACAACCCCCGGGAGGGGGTTCTACGAGCAGTACTTC. Amino acids: CATTPGRGFYEQYF.

The CDR3 DNA sequence: TGCAGCGTTGACGGAGCGGGGGGCACAGATACGCAGTATTTT. The encoded protein is CSVDGAGGTDTQYF. The chain links TRBV29-1 to TRBJ2-3; 8 nucleotides agree with TRBD2. The CDR3 totals 14 residues. The germline V gene has CDR1 SQVTM and CDR2 ANQGSEA. With 3 bases clipped from V and 1 base from J, the junction kept 3 bases outside the gene matches.

The genes are TRBV11-2 and TRBJ2-5; 10 positions match TRBD2. This CDR3 has 16 amino acids. The J segment lost 3 bases and the V segment lost 6 bases, leaving 10 bases of the junction unmatched. The germline CDR1 and CDR2 sequences are SGHAT and FQNNGV. CDR3 residues: CASRPWTSGPKETQYF. CDR3 DNA: TGTGCCAGCAGACCTTGGACTAGCGGTCCCAAAGAGACCCAGTACTTC.

The chain carries TRBV6-1 and TRBJ1-4; 7 nucleotides line up with TRBD1. V was clipped by 5 bases and J by 7 bases; unmatched bases: 7. CDR3 length: 14 amino acids. The V gene's germline CDR1 is MNHNS and CDR2 SASEGT. As DNA, the CDR3 is TGTGCCAGCAGTCCAGGGGGGACGGGTGAAAAACTGTTTTTT. Translated, it gives CASSPGGTGEKLFF.

The chain has TRBV9 and TRBJ2-5, with D tentatively TRBD2 (5 bases). This CDR3 comprises 16 residues. Between the trimmed V and J ends, which lost 0 bases and 2 bases, there was a span of 14 bases. Germline CDR1 is SGDLS and CDR2 is YYNGEE. The CDR3 DNA sequence: TGTGCCAGCAGCGTAGGGGGTAGCGTAACTCAAGAGACCCAGTACTTC. Translation: CASSVGGSVTQETQYF.

This clone was detected only once. V is TRBV4-2 and J is TRBJ2-4; TRBD2 aligns across 9 bases. The CDR3 sequence is 17 residues long. Trimming took 2 bases from V and 6 from J; bases not matched to a gene: 11. CDR1 is LGHNA and CDR2 is YNFKEQ in the germline V gene. The CDR3 sequence is CASSQTTGLAGGNIQYF. CDR3 bases: TGTGCCAGCAGCCAAACAACGGGACTAGCTGGGGGAAACATTCAGTACTTC.

V usage is TRBV7-9 and J usage is TRBJ2-7; the match to TRBD1 covers 8 bases. CDR3 size: 17 residues. Germline V gene data show CDR1 as SEHNR and CDR2 as FQNEAQ (reference sequence). V lost 2 bases to trimming and J lost 4 bases; unmatched junction nucleotides: 13. CDR3 protein: CASSLKDSGDRGYEQYF. DNA of the CDR3: TGTGCCAGCAGCTTAAAGGATAGTGGAGACAGGGGTTACGAGCAGTACTTC.

This clone was seen just once. The chain couples TRBV7-2 to TRBJ2-7; D possibly corresponds to TRBD2 (5 bases). The CDR3 contains 15 residues. V lost 1 base to trimming and J lost 0 bases, with 10 bases between them. CDR1 is SGHTA and CDR2 is FQGNSA in the germline V gene. CDR3 in DNA: TGTGCCAGCAGCTTAGATGGGAGCCTCTCCTACGAGCAGTACTTC. Protein: CASSLDGSLSYEQYF.

The chain combines TRBV4-2 with TRBJ2-1; D ambiguous. Germline V gene lookup returns CDR1 LGHNA and CDR2 YNFKEQ. The CDR3 is 13 residues long. V lost 0 bases to trimming and J lost 10 bases, with 10 bases between them. For the CDR3, the DNA is TGTGCCAGCAGCCAAGATCTAAGGTGGGAGCAGTTCTTC. Its translation: CASSQDLRWEQFF.

V usage is TRBV25-1 and J usage is TRBJ2-1; 9 bases line up with TRBD2. CDR1 and CDR2 from the germline V gene are MGHDK and SYGVNS. CDR3 length: 16 amino acids. The ends lost 2 bases at V and 4 bases at J; junction bases unmatched: 6. CDR3 in amino acids: CASSEITSGFYNEQFF. The DNA of the CDR3 is TGTGCCAGCAGTGAAATCACTAGCGGGTTTTACAATGAGCAGTTCTTC.

This chain joins TRBV7-6 and TRBJ2-1; 11 positions agree with TRBD2. Per germline, CDR1 SGHVS and CDR2 FNYEAQ. The length of the CDR3 is 15 residues. Trimming at V came to 5 bases and at J to 4 bases, leaving 4 bases not matched to a gene. The CDR3 region is CASSPGTSGYNEQFF. The DNA of the CDR3 is TGTGCCAGCAGCCCCGGGACTAGCGGATACAATGAGCAGTTCTTC.

The chain links TRBV7-9 to TRBJ1-2, with 12 nucleotides matching TRBD1. The CDR3 loop spans 16 amino acids. V was pared by 1 base and J by 8 bases, with 8 bases of the junction left unmatched. In germline, CDR1 is SEHNR, CDR2 FQNEAQ (reference sequence). This CDR3 reads CASSLGGTGGIEGYTF. Here the CDR3 DNA reads TGTGCCAGCAGCTTAGGCGGGACAGGGGGCATAGAGGGCTACACCTTC.

This clone was picked up one time. As DNA, the CDR3 is TGTGCCAGCAGTATGGCTGGCTACACTGAAGCTTTCTTT. It codes for CASSMAGYTEAFF. The chain uses TRBV27 and TRBJ1-1, with D unresolved. Trimming pared 5 bases from V and 3 bases from J, leaving 10 bases between. The CDR3 contains 13 residues. The germline gives CDR1 MNHEY, CDR2 SMNVEV (reference sequence).

The rearrangement uses TRBV11-2 and TRBJ2-2; TRBD1 aligns across 10 bases. The CDR3 has 18 residues. CDR1 is SGHAT and CDR2 is FQNNGV in the germline V gene. V lost 1 base, J lost 4 bases, and 9 bases stayed unmatched. The CDR3 sequence: CASSLGDRGLDGTGELFF. DNA for the CDR3: TGTGCCAGCAGCTTAGGGGACAGGGGACTCGATGGCACCGGGGAGCTGTTTTTT.